This entry describes one TCR beta chain. Here immunoSEQ multiplex PCR was the method, and the copy in TCRdb shows in-frame clones only, minus some. The sample holds around 150,000 clones; 85% to 90% are singletons and the top ten take 4% to 4.5%. The sample is drawn from a study of cytomegalovirus exposure and HLA in healthy donors. Germline V gene lookup returns CDR1 MNHEY and CDR2 SVGAGI. Between the trimmed V and J ends, which lost 0 bases and 4 bases, there was a span of 13 bases. The CDR3 loop spans 15 amino acids. The donors were in the approximately 130-subject validation cohort; that cohort was separate from the roughly 730-subject first cohort.

This TCR derives from a man aged 18 to 35 in good health and CMV-seropositive. The sample consisted of PBMCs. J is TRBJ2-7 and V is TRBV6-5; no firm D call. CDR3 amino acids: CASSYSMAQAYEQYF. CDR3 DNA sequence: TGTGCCAGCAGTTACTCGATGGCGCAGGCGTACGAGCAGTACTTC.